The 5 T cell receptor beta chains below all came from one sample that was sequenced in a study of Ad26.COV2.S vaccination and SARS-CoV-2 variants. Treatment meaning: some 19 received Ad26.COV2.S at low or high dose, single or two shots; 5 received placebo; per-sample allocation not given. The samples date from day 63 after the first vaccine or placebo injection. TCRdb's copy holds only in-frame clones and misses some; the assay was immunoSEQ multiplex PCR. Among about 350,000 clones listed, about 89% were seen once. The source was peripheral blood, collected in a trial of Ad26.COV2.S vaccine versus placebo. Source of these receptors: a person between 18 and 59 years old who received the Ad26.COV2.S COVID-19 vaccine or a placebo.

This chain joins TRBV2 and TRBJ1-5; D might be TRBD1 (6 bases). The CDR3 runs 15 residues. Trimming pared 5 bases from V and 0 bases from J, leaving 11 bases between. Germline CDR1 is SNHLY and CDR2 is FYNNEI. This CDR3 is CASSWTVRSNQPQHF. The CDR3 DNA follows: TGTGCCAGCAGTTGGACAGTTCGTAGCAATCAGCCCCAGCATTTT.

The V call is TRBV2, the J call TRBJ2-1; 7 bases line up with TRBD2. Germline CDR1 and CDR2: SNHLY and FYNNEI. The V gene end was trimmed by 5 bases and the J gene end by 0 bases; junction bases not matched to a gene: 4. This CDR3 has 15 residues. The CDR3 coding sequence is TGTGCCAGCAGTTACGGGAGGAGCTCCTACAATGAGCAGTTCTTC. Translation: CASSYGRSSYNEQFF.

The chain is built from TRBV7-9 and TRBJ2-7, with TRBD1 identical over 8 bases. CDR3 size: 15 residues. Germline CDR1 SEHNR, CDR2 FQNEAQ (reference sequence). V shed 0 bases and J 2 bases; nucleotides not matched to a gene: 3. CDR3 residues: CASSLATGVTYEQYF. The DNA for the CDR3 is TGTGCCAGCAGCTTAGCGACAGGGGTAACCTACGAGCAGTACTTC. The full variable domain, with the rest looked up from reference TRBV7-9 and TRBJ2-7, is DTGVSQNPRHKITKRGQNVTFRCDPISEHNRLYWYRQTLGQGPEFLTYFQNEAQLEKSRLLSDRFSAERPKGSFSTLEIQRTEQGDSAMYLCASSLATGVTYEQYFGPGTRLTVT.

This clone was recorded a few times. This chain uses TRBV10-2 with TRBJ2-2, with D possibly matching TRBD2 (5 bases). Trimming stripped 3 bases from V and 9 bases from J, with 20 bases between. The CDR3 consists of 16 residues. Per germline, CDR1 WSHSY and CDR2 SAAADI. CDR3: CASSEIGDLARRELFF. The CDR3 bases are TGCGCCAGCAGTGAAATTGGGGATTTAGCGAGGAGGGAGCTGTTTTTT.

CDR3 sequence reads: CASSLAGGEVLSPLHF. The CDR3 DNA is TGCGCCAGCAGCTTGGCTGGTGGAGAGGTGCTATCACCCCTCCACTTT. This chain joins TRBV5-1 and TRBJ1-6; D uncertain. The V and J ends lost 0 bases and 10 bases respectively, with 17 bases between them. CDR1 is SGHRS, CDR2 YFSETQ, per germline. The CDR3 is 16 residues long.